This T cell receptor beta chain was retrieved from a study of naive and memory T cell subsets. Study conclusions and caveats: Possibly reflecting memory cells re-expressing CD45RA, a few larger clonotypes occurred in naive repertoires, especially CD8.

Germline V gene lookup returns CDR1 LNHNV and CDR2 YYDKDF (reference sequence). The CDR3 contains 13 residues. V lost 5 bases, J lost 7 bases, and 5 bases stayed unmatched. This clonotype has only one observation. Its antigen is unidentified. An equimolar mix of two oligonucleotides served as the beta constant-region primer for TRBC1 and TRBC2. Ligated cDNA was amplified by four rounds of PCR with nested alpha and beta constant-region primers and SP2. One entry per CDR3 protein, called by TCRdb with MiXCR from the UMI-ligation and nested PCR reads. The sample holds roughly 150,000 distinct CDR3 sequences, more than 15% seen once.

The receptor comes from a human donor in good health. V is TRBV15 and J is TRBJ2-1; 7 nucleotides match TRBD2. Material for sequencing was naive CD8+ T cells from blood. The CDR3 reads CATSPRERNEQFF. DNA for the CDR3: TGTGCCACCAGCCCGCGGGAGAGGAATGAGCAGTTCTTC.